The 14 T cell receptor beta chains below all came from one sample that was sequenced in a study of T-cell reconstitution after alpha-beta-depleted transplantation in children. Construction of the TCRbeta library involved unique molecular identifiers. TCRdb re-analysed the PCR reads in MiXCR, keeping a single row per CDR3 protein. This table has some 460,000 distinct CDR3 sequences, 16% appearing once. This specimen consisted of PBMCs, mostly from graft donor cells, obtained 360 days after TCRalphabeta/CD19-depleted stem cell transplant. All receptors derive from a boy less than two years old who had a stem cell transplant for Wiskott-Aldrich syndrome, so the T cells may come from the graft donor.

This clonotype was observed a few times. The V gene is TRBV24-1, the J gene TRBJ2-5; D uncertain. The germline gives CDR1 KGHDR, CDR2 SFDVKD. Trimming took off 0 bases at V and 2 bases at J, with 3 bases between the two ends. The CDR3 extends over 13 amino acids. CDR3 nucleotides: TGTGCCACCAGTGATTTGGGGCAAGAGACCCAGTACTTC. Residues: CATSDLGQETQYF.

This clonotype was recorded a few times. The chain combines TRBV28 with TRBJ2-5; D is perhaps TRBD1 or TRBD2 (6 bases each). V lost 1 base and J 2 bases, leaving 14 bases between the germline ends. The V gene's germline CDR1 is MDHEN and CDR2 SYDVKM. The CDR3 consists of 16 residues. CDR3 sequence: CASSLSRGPSQETQYF. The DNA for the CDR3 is TGTGCCAGCAGTTTATCTCGGGGGCCTTCACAAGAGACCCAGTACTTC.

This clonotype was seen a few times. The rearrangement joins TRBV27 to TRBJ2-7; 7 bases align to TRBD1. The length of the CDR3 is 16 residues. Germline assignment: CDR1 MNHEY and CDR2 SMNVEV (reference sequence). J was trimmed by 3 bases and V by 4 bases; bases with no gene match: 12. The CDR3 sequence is CASSSFRDRGNYEQYF. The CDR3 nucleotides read TGTGCCAGCAGTTCCTTCCGGGACAGAGGCAACTACGAGCAGTACTTC.

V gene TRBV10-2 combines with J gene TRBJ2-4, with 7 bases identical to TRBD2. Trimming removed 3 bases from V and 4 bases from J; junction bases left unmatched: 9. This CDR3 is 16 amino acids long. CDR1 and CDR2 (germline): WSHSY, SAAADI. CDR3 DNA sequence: TGCGCCAGCAGTGATTCCCCCAGGACTAGGAAAAACATTCAGTACTTC. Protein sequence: CASSDSPRTRKNIQYF.

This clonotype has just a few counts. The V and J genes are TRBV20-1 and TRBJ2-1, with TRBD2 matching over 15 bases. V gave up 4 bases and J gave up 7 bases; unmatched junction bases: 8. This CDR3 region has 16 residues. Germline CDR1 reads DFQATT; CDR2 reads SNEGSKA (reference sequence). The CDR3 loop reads CSANGLAGGPRNEQFF. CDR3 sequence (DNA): TGCAGTGCTAATGGACTAGCGGGGGGGCCTAGAAATGAGCAGTTCTTC.

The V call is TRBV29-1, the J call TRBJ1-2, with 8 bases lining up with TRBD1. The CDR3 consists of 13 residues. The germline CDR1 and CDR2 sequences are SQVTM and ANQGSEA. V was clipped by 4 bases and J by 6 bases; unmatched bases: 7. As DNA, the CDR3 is TGCAGCGTTGTCGACAGGGGTGCGAATGGCTACACCTTC. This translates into CSVVDRGANGYTF.

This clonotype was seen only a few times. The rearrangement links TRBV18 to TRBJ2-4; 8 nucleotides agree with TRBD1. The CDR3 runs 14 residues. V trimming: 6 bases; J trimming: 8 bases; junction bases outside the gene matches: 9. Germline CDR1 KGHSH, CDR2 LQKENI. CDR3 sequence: CASSTYRGEDIQYF. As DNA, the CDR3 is TGTGCCAGCTCCACATACAGGGGGGAGGACATTCAGTACTTC.

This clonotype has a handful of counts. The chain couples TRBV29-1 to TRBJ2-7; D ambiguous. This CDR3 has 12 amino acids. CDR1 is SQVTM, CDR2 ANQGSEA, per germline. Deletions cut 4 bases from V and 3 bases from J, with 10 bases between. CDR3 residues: CSVVDLGYEQYF. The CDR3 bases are TGCAGCGTTGTTGACCTCGGCTACGAGCAGTACTTC.

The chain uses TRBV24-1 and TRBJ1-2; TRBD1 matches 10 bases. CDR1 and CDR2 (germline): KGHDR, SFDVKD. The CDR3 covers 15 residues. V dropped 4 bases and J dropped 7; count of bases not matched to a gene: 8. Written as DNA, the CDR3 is TGTGCCACCAGTGACCCCGGGACAGGGGTGCTTGGCTACACCTTC. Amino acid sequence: CATSDPGTGVLGYTF.

CDR3 coding DNA: TGTGCCAGCGGCCCCGGGCTAGCGGGAGCCTACGAGCAGTACTTC. Encoded protein: CASGPGLAGAYEQYF. The chain couples TRBV5-6 to TRBJ2-7; the match to TRBD2 covers 10 bases. CDR3 length: 15 amino acids. Unmatched junction bases numbered 9, after V lost 7 bases and J lost 2 bases. Germline-derived CDR1 and CDR2 are SGHDT and YYEEEE.

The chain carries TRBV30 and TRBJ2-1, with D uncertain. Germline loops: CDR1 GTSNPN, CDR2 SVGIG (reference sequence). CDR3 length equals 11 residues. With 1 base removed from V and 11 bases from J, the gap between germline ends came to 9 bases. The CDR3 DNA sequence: TGTGCCTGGAGTGGCCGCGTTAAGCAGTTCTTC. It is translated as CAWSGRVKQFF.

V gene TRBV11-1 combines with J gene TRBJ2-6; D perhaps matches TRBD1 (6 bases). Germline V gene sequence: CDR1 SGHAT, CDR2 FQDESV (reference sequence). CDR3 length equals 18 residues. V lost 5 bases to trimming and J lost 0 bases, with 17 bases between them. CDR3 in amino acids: CASSNPGVGISGANVLTF. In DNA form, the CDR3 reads TGTGCCAGCAGCAACCCAGGGGTGGGGATCTCTGGGGCCAACGTCCTGACTTTC.

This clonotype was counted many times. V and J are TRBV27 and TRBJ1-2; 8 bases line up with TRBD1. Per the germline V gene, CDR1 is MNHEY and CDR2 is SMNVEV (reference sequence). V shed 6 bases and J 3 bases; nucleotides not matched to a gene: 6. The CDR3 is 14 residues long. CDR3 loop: CASRLTGADYGYTF. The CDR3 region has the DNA TGTGCCAGCAGATTGACAGGGGCGGACTATGGCTACACCTTC.

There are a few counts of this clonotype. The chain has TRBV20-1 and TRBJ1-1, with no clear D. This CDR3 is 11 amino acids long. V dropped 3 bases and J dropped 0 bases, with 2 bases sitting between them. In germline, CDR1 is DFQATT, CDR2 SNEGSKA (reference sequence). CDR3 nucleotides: TGCAGTGCTAGTTTGAACACTGAAGCTTTCTTT. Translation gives CSASLNTEAFF.